A selection of T cell receptor beta chains follows, all from one sample in a study of T cell responses to AZD1222 COVID-19 vaccine. Sequencing was performed with immunoSEQ multiplex PCR; in TCRdb, only in-frame clones are kept and a portion is missing. The profile shows some 42,000 clones, over 80% of them singletons. The sequences come from peripheral blood, collected 28 days after the second AZD1222 dose. These receptors came from an adult who received the AZD1222 COVID-19 vaccine. Each CDR3 is given without its conserved first and last residue. The order of the fields is J gene, V gene, CDR3 protein.

TRBJ2-3 | TRBV11-3 | ASSVSGYSTDTQY
TRBJ1-5 | TRBV5-1 | ASSLGDKSEQPQH
TRBJ2-7 | TRBV7-6 | ASSLGGTGDYEQY
TRBJ2-3 | TRBV2 | ASKAGVVDTQY
TRBJ1-6 | TRBV19 | ASRDRAANSPLH
TRBJ2-1 | TRBV2 | ASRAGGLYNEQF
TRBJ2-3 | TRBV19 | ASSPDPRRDTQY
TRBJ2-7 | TRBV27 | ASSLNGVTGGPWQY
TRBJ2-2 | TRBV5-5 | ASSLVMVTGELF
TRBJ1-5 | TRBV5-1 | ASSPGGWDNNQPQH
TRBJ1-2 | TRBV28 | ASRPSSLYGYT
TRBJ1-1 | TRBV6-5 | ASSMSMNTEAF
TRBJ1-5 | TRBV7-9 | ASSLYGGNQPQH
TRBJ2-3 | TRBV5-1 | ASSPRGVETDTQY
TRBJ2-4 | TRBV3-1/TRBV3-2 | ASSPTSGVQY
TRBJ1-1 | TRBV6-5 | ASLIRTEAF
TRBJ1-1 | TRBV12-3/TRBV12-4 | ASSFGRYTEAF
TRBJ1-1 | TRBV19 | ASSINRGNTEAF
TRBJ1-6 | TRBV9 | ASSQFDVSYNSPLH
TRBJ2-2 | TRBV5-1 | ASSSRQSTGELF
TRBJ2-2 | TRBV6-1 | ASREAGGELF
TRBJ2-7 | TRBV6-1 | ASSERQAQAGQY
TRBJ2-7 | TRBV30 | AWKGDTYEQY
TRBJ2-7 | TRBV14 | ASSDRGRIAYEQY
TRBJ1-1 | TRBV5-1 | ASSMGRLNTEAF
TRBJ2-5 | TRBV2 | ASSVGQPQETQY
TRBJ1-2 | TRBV19 | ASTTQQGPGYT